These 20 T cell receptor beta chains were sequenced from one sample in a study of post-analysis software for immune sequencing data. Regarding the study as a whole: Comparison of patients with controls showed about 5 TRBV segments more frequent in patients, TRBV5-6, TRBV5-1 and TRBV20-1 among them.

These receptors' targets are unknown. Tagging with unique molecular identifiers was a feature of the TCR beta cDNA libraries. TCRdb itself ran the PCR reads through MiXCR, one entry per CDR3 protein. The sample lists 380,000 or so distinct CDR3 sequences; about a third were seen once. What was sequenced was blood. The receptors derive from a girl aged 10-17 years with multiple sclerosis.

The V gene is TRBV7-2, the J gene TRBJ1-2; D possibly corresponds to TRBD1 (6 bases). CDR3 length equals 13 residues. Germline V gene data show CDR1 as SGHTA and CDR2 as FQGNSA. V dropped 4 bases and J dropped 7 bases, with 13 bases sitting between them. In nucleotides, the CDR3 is TGTGCCAGCAGCTACTCGGGGGGCGCTGGCTACACCTTC. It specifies CASSYSGGAGYTF.

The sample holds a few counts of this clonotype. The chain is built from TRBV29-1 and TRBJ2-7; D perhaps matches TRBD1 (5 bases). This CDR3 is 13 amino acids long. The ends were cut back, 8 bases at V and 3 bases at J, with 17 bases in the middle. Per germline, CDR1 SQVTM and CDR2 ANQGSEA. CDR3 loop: CSTARDPGYEQYF. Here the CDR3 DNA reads TGCAGCACGGCCAGGGATCCGGGCTACGAGCAGTACTTC.

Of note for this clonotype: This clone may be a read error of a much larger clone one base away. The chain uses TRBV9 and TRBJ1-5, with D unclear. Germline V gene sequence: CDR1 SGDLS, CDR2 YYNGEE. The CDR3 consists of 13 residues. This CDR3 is CAGSVDSNQPQHF. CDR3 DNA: TGTGCCGGCAGCGTCGATAGCAATCAGCCCCAGCATTTT.

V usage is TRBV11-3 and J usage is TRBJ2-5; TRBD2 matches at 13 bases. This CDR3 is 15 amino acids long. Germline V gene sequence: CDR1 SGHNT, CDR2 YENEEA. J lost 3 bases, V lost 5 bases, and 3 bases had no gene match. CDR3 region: CASSPGTSGEETQYF. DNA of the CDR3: TGTGCCAGCAGCCCCGGGACTAGCGGGGAAGAGACCCAGTACTTC.

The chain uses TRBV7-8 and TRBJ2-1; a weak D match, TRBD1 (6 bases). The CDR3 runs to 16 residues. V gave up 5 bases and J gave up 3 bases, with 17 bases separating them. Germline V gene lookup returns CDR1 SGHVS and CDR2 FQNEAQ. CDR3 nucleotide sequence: TGTGCCAGCAGCAAAATACAGGGATTAGGCTACAATGAGCAGTTCTTC. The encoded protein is CASSKIQGLGYNEQFF.

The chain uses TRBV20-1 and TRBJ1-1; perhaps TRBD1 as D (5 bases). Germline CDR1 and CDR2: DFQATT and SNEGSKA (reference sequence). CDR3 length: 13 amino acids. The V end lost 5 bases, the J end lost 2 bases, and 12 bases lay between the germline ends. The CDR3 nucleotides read TGCAGTGCTTTCGGGGGGTCCAACACTGAAGCTTTCTTT. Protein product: CSAFGGSNTEAFF.

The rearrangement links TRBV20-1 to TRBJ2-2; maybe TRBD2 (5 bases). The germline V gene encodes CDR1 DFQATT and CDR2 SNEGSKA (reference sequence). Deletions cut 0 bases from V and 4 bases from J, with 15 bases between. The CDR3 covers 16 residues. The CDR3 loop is CSARDAQRRSTGELFF. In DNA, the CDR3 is TGCAGTGCTAGAGATGCGCAGCGGAGGAGCACCGGGGAGCTGTTTTTT.

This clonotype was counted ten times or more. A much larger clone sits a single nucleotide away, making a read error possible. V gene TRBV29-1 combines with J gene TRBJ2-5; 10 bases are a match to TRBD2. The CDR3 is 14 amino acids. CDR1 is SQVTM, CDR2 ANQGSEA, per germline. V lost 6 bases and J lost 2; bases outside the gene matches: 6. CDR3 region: CSVGRAGGQETQYF. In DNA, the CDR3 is TGCAGCGTCGGACGAGCGGGGGGGCAAGAGACCCAGTACTTC.

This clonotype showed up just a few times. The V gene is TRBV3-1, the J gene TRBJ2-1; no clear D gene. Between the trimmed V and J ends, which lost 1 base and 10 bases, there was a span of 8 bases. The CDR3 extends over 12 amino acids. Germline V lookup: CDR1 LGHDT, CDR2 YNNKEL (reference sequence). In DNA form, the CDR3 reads TGTGCCAGCAGCCAAGGGGGATCCGAGCAGTTCTTC. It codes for CASSQGGSEQFF.

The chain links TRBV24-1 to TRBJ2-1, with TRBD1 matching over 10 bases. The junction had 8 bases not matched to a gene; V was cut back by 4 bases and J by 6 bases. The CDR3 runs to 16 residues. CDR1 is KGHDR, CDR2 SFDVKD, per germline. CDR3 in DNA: TGTGCCACCAGTGAAGCCGGGACAGGGGACGGCAATGAGCAGTTCTTC. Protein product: CATSEAGTGDGNEQFF.

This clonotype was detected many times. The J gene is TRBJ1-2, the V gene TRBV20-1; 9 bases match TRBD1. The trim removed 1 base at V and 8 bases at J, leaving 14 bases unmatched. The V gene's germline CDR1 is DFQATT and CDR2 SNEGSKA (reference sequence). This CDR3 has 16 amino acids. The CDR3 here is CSARVYRDRDGGGYTF. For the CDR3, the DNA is TGCAGTGCTAGAGTGTATCGGGACAGGGACGGGGGAGGCTACACCTTC.

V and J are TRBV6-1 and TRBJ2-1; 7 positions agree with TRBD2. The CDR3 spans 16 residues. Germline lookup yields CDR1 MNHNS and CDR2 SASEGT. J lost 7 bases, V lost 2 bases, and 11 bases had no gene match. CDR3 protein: CASSEPWTRSGNEQFF. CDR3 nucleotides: TGTGCCAGCAGTGAACCCTGGACTAGGTCAGGGAATGAGCAGTTCTTC.

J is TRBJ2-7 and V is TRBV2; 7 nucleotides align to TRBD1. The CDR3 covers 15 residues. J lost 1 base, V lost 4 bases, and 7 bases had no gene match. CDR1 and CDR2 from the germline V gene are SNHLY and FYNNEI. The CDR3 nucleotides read TGTGCCAGCAGTGCGGGACAGTACTCATCCTACGAGCAGTACTTC. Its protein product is CASSAGQYSSYEQYF.

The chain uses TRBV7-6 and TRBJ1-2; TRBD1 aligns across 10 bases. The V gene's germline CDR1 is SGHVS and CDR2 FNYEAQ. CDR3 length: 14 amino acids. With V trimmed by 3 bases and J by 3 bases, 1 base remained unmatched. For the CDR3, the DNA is TGTGCCAGCAGCTTCGGGACAGGGGACTATGGCTACACCTTC. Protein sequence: CASSFGTGDYGYTF.

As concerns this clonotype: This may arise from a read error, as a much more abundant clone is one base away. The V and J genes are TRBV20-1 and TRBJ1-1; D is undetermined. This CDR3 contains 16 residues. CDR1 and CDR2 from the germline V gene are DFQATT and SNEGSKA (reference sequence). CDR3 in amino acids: CGARRGGWALNTEAFF. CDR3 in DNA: TGCGGTGCCCGGCGGGGAGGGTGGGCTTTGAACACTGAAGCTTTCTTT.

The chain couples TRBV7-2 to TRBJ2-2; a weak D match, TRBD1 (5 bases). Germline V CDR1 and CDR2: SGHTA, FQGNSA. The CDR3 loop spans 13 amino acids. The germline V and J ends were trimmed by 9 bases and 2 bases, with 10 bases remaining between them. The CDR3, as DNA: TGTGCCAGTAAGACAGTTAACACCGGGGAGCTGTTTTTT. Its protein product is CASKTVNTGELFF.

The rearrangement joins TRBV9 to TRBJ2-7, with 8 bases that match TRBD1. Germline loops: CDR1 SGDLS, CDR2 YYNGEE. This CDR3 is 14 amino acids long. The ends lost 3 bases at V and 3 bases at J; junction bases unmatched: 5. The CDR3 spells CASSAGQGNYEQYF. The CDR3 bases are TGTGCCAGCAGCGCCGGACAGGGTAACTACGAGCAGTACTTC.

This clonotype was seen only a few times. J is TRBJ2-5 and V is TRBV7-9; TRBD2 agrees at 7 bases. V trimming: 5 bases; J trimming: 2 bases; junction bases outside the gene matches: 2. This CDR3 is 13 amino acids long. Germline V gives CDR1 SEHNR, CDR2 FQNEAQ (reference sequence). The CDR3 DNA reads TGTGCCAGCAGCAAGCGGGGACAAGAGACCCAGTACTTC. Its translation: CASSKRGQETQYF.

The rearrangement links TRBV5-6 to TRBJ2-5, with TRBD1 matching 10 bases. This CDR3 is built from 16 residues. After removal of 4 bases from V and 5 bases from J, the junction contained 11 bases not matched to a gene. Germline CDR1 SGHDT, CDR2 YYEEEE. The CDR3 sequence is CASSPTTGGIGETQYF. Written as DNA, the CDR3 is TGTGCCAGCAGCCCTACGACAGGGGGCATCGGGGAGACCCAGTACTTC.

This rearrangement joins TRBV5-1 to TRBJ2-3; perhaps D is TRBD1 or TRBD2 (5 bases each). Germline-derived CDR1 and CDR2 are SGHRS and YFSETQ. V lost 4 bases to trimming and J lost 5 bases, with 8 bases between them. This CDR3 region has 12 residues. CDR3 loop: CASSRDLDTQYF. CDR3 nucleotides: TGCGCCAGCAGCAGGGACCTAGATACGCAGTATTTT.